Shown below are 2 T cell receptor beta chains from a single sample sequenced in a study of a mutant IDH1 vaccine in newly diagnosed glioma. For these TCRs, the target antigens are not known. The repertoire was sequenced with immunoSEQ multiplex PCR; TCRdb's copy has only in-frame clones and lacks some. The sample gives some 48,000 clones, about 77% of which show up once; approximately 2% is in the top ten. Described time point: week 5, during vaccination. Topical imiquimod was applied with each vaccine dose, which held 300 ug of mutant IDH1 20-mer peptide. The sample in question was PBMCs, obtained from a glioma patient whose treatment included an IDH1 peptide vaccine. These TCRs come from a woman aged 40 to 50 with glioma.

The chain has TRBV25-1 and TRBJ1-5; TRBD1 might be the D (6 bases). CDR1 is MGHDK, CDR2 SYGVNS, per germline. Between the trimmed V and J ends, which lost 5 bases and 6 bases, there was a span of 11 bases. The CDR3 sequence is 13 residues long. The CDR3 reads CASSHRAGQPQHF. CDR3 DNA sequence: TGTGCCAGCAGTCACAGGGCGGGTCAGCCCCAGCATTTT. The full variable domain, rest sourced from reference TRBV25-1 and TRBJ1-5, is EADIYQTPRYLVIGTGKKITLECSQTMGHDKMYWYQQDPGMELHLIHYSYGVNSTEKGDLSSESTVSRIRTEHFPLTLESARPSHTSQYLCASSHRAGQPQHFGDGTRLSIL.

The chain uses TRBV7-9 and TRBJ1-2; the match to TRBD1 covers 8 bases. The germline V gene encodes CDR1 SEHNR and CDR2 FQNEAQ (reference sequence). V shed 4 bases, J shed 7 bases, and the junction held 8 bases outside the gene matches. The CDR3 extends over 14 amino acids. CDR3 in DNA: TGTGCCAGCAGCTCCCTAGACAGGGGACTTGGCTACACCTTC. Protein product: CASSSLDRGLGYTF.